These 2 T cell receptor beta chains came from one sample sequenced in a study of blood T cell repertoires in COVID-19. Here immunoSEQ multiplex PCR was the method, and the copy in TCRdb shows in-frame clones only, minus some. The table records tens of thousands of clones, approximately 88% of them present only once. The sample taken for sequencing was peripheral blood. These receptor sequences come from a human donor in a cohort sampled during active COVID-19.

V is TRBV2 and J is TRBJ2-5, with D tentatively TRBD1 (5 bases). Trimming stripped 1 base from V and 4 bases from J, with 13 bases between. The germline V gene has CDR1 SNHLY and CDR2 FYNNEI. CDR3 length equals 15 residues. CDR3 DNA sequence: TGTGCCAGCAGTGAAGACCCAGGGTTTGGAGAGACCCAGTACTTC. Protein sequence: CASSEDPGFGETQYF.

V is TRBV27 and J is TRBJ2-7, with 8 bases matching TRBD2. The CDR3 contains 14 residues. J lost 2 bases, V lost 6 bases, and 6 bases had no gene match. Germline loops: CDR1 MNHEY, CDR2 SMNVEV (reference sequence). The CDR3 bases are TGTGCCAGCAGCCTCATCGGGGGGGCCTACGAGCAGTACTTC. It specifies CASSLIGGAYEQYF.